This T cell receptor (beta chain) is drawn from a study of cytomegalovirus exposure and HLA in healthy donors. The PCR ran on 60 Vbeta and 13 Jbeta primers. Assay: immunoSEQ multiplex PCR; the TCRdb copy retains only in-frame clones and omits some. The sample holds 150,000 to 200,000 clones; about 77% are singletons and the top ten take approximately 2.5%. The V gene's germline CDR1 is SGHRS and CDR2 YFSETQ. This CDR3 is built from 13 residues. Only one count was recorded for this clone. The rearrangement uses TRBV5-1 and TRBJ2-5, with D tentatively TRBD2 (5 bases). Near its end, the DNA agrees better with TRBJ2-7, so the J call may be wrong. This TCR came from a man aged 55 to 70 in good health and CMV-seronegative. Sequences were obtained from PBMCs. CDR3: CASNPGDSNEQYF. CDR3 nucleotides: TGCGCCAGCAACCCCGGGGATTCTAACGAGCAGTACTTC.